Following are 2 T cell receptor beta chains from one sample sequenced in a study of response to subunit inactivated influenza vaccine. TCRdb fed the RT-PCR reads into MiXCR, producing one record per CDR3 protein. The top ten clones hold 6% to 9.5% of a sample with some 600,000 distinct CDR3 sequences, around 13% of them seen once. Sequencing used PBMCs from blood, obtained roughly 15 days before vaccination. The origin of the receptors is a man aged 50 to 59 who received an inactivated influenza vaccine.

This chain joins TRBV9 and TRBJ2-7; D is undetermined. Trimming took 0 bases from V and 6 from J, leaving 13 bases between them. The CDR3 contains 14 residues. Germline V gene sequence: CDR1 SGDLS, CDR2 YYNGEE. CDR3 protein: CASSVGVQESEQYF. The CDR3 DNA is TGTGCCAGCAGCGTAGGTGTGCAGGAAAGCGAGCAGTACTTC.

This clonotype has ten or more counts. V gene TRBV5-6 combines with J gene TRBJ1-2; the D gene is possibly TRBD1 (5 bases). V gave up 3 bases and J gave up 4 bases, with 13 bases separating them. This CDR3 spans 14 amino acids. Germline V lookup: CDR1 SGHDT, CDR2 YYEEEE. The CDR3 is CASSSRGRGYGYTF. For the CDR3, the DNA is TGTGCCAGCAGCTCCCGAGGTAGGGGCTATGGCTACACCTTC.